The rows below give T cell receptor beta chains drawn from one sample of a study of T cells in Graves' hyperthyroidism and ophthalmopathy. One entry per CDR3 protein, called by TCRdb with MiXCR from the multiplex PCR reads. The sample has roughly 280,000 distinct CDR3 sequences, approximately 21% seen once. The sequencing sample was made of blood. The receptor set was obtained from a man aged 25 to 40 with Graves' ophthalmopathy. Both conserved end residues are part of each CDR3. The D gene is left open where the match is weak. Size is omitted from some rows. Given values are once, few, many or a class for expanded clones.

TRBV6-5	TRBJ2-1	-	TRBD2	TGTGCCAGCAGTTACATAGCGGGAGAACAGTTATCCTACAATGAGCAGTTCTTC	CASSYIAGEQLSYNEQFF
TRBV2	TRBJ2-3	few	TRBD2	TGTGCCAGCAGTTCCGGACTAGCGGAGGGCACAGATACGCAGTATTTT	CASSSGLAEGTDTQYF
TRBV12-5	TRBJ2-1	-	-	TGTGCTAGTGGTTTGATCAGCTCCTACAATGAGCAGTTCTTC	CASGLISSYNEQFF
TRBV5-5	TRBJ2-5	few	-	TGTGCCACCGACCCAACTCCAGGGTACAAACAAGAGACCCAGTACTTC	CATDPTPGYKQETQYF
TRBV5-1	TRBJ2-3	-	TRBD2	TGCGCCAGCAGCCCTCTGGGACTAGCGGGCCGAGAGTCCGATACGCAGTATTTT	CASSPLGLAGRESDTQYF
TRBV24-1	TRBJ1-2	many	TRBD1	TGTGCCACCAGTGATCCCAACAGGGGTGTAAACTATGGCTACACCTTC	CATSDPNRGVNYGYTF
TRBV27	TRBJ1-1	few	-	TGTGCCAGCAGACTGGGGGGGCGGGACACTGAAGCTTTCTTT	CASRLGGRDTEAFF
TRBV28	TRBJ1-1	many	TRBD1	TGTGCCAGCAGTTTAAAAAGGGGGCTGGTGTGGAACACTGAAGCTTTCTTT	CASSLKRGLVWNTEAFF
TRBV7-9	TRBJ2-1	many	TRBD2	TGTGCCAGCAGCCGCGACAGGGGACTAGCGGGATTTCGCGATGAGCAGTTCTTC	CASSRDRGLAGFRDEQFF
TRBV28	TRBJ2-3	-	-	TGTGCCAGCAGTTTGAAACTCCTTACGGGAGAAAAGGGAACAGATACGCAGTATTTT	CASSLKLLTGEKGTDTQYF
TRBV7-3	TRBJ1-1	few	-	TGTGCCAGCGGGACCGGGGCGAACACTGAAGCTTTCTTT	CASGTGANTEAFF
TRBV6-5	TRBJ1-2	-	-	TGTGCCAGCAGTTACTCGAGCCTTCGGGATATGCTCTATGGCTACACCTTC	CASSYSSLRDMLYGYTF
TRBV28	TRBJ2-7	many	-	TGTGCCAGCAGTTTGACAGGAGACCCCTACGAGCAGTACTTC	CASSLTGDPYEQYF
TRBV30	TRBJ2-3	many	-	TGTGCCTGGAGTGTACCGCCAGACACAGATACGCAGTATTTT	CAWSVPPDTDTQYF
TRBV5-1	TRBJ2-7	-	-	TGCGCCAGCAGCTTGAGGGGGGCGGACTACGAGCAGTACTTC	CASSLRGADYEQYF
TRBV14	TRBJ1-1	few	-	TGTGCCAGCAGCCAAGCATCGGGGGGTAGGACTGAAGCTTTCTTT	CASSQASGGRTEAFF
TRBV2	TRBJ2-3	many	-	TGTGCCAGCAGTGAACGGGCGGGCACCTATGGGGATACGCAGTATTTT	CASSERAGTYGDTQYF
TRBV7-2	TRBJ1-2	-	-	TGTGCCAGCAGCTTAGCGCCAGATTATAACTATGGCTACACCTTC	CASSLAPDYNYGYTF
TRBV20-1	TRBJ1-4	-	-	TGCAGTGCTATACTTGCAACTAATGAAAAACTGTTTTTT	CSAILATNEKLFF
TRBV19	TRBJ1-1	-	-	TGTGCCAGTAGTATAGAGCTAGAGGGAAACACTGAAGCTTTCTTT	CASSIELEGNTEAFF
TRBV20-1	TRBJ2-2	once	TRBD2	TGCAGTGCTAAGCTAGCGGGAGTGGACACCGGGGAGCTGTTTTTT	CSAKLAGVDTGELFF
TRBV28	TRBJ1-5	many	-	TGTGCCAGCAGCCTATACAGCAATCAGCCCCAGCATTTT	CASSLYSNQPQHF
TRBV7-3	TRBJ2-2	many	-	TGTGCCAGCAGTCCGGGACACCGCACCGGGGAGCTGTTTTTT	CASSPGHRTGELFF
TRBV11-2	TRBJ1-3	few	TRBD1	TGTGCCAGCAGCCACGCCCAGGGGGGAAAATTCTCTGGAAACACCATATATTTT	CASSHAQGGKFSGNTIYF
TRBV6-1	TRBJ1-6	many	-	TGTGCCAGCAGGCCGAACTCCTATAATTCACCCCTCCACTTT	CASRPNSYNSPLHF
TRBV6-1	TRBJ1-2	few	-	TGTGCCAGCAGAACCAGGGATGGCTACACCTTC	CASRTRDGYTF
TRBV11-2	TRBJ2-7	few	-	TGTGCCAGCAGCTTCAACAGGGAAGCGCAGTACTTC	CASSFNREAQYF
TRBV11-3	TRBJ2-7	many	TRBD2	TGTGCCAGCAGCTTATTGGGAGCGGGAGGCTACGAGCAGTACTTC	CASSLLGAGGYEQYF
TRBV7-9	TRBJ1-2	few	-	TGTGCCAGCAGCTTTCGAGGGCAGGGGTTTGGCTACACCTTC	CASSFRGQGFGYTF
TRBV2	TRBJ1-3	few	-	TGTGCCAGCAGTAACCGACAGAGCTCTGGAAACACCATATATTTT	CASSNRQSSGNTIYF
TRBV14	TRBJ2-7	few	-	TGTGCCAGCAGCCAAGTCCCAGCAGGCGAGCAGTACTTC	CASSQVPAGEQYF
TRBV28	TRBJ2-3	once	TRBD1	TGTGCCAGCAGTTTAACAGGGGGCCGCCCAGATACGCAGTATTTT	CASSLTGGRPDTQYF
TRBV11-2	TRBJ2-3	few	TRBD2	TGTGCCAGCAGTTATACGGGAGGGCCCACAGATACGCAGTATTTT	CASSYTGGPTDTQYF
TRBV7-6	TRBJ2-5	few	TRBD2	TGTGCCAGCAGCTTGGTCGCTAGCGGGAGCACGGGGGAGACCCAGTACTTC	CASSLVASGSTGETQYF
TRBV7-3	TRBJ2-3	many	-	TGTGCCAGCAGCTTGAGGGACACAGATACGCAGTATTTT	CASSLRDTDTQYF
TRBV19	TRBJ2-1	-	-	TGTGCCAGTAGTATAGAGGGCGGGAACAATGAGCAGTTCTTC	CASSIEGGNNEQFF
TRBV5-6	TRBJ2-2	-	-	TGTGCCAGCAGCTTGGTGTGGCGTACGAACACCGGGGAGCTGTTTTTT	CASSLVWRTNTGELFF
TRBV9	TRBJ2-7	few	TRBD2	TGTGCCAGCAGCGTAGTGGCTAGCGGGATTTACGAGCAGTACTTC	CASSVVASGIYEQYF
TRBV10-3	TRBJ1-2	-	TRBD1	TGTGCCATCAGTCCTACAAACCCGGGACAGGGGGCGCGTGACTATGGCTACACCTTC	CAISPTNPGQGARDYGYTF
TRBV9	TRBJ2-5	-	-	TGTGCCAGCAGCGTGGGCTCAAAGGCTGGGGAGACCCAGTACTTC	CASSVGSKAGETQYF
TRBV10-3	TRBJ1-1	few	-	TGTGCCATCAGTGGGCACCAAAACACTGAAGCTTTCTTT	CAISGHQNTEAFF
TRBV18	TRBJ1-4	few	-	TGTGCCAGCAGCCGCTGGAGGAATGAAAAACTGTTTTTT	CASSRWRNEKLFF
TRBV30	TRBJ1-1	-	-	TGTGCCTGGAGTGTAATGGGGAACACTGAAGCTTTCTTT	CAWSVMGNTEAFF
TRBV4-1	TRBJ2-3	once	-	TGCGCCAGCAGCCAAGATCGGGACCAAAGCACAGATACGCAGTATTTT	CASSQDRDQSTDTQYF
TRBV6-2/TRBV6-3	TRBJ2-1	few	TRBD1	TGTGCCAGCAGAAGACAACCGGGACAGGGCTTCTACAATGAGCAGTTCTTC	CASRRQPGQGFYNEQFF
TRBV27	TRBJ2-5	few	-	TGTGCCAGCAGTTTATGGGAGGGGGCAGGGACCCAGTACTTC	CASSLWEGAGTQYF
TRBV7-8	TRBJ2-7	few	-	TGTGCCAGCAGCTTAGGGAGCAACTCCTACGAGCAGTACTTC	CASSLGSNSYEQYF
TRBV27	TRBJ1-1	few	-	TGTGCCAGCAGCACCCCACAGAGCACTGAAGCTTTCTTT	CASSTPQSTEAFF
TRBV28	TRBJ2-1	many	-	TGTGCCAGCAGTAAGGCAGGGTCCTACAATGAGCAGTTCTTC	CASSKAGSYNEQFF
TRBV2	TRBJ2-5	-	-	TGTGCCAGCAGTGAAATGGTGGATAGGTTGGAGACCCAGTACTTC	CASSEMVDRLETQYF
TRBV28	TRBJ2-3	few	TRBD1	TGTGCCAGCAGAGGGACAGGAGGTCTCACAGATACGCAGTATTTT	CASRGTGGLTDTQYF
TRBV30	TRBJ1-6	-	-	TGTGCCTGGAGTGTAGGGAATTCACCCCTCCACTTT	CAWSVGNSPLHF
TRBV5-5	TRBJ2-1	-	-	TGTGCCAGCAGCACGACCAAGGGAGCCTACAATGAGCAGTTCTTC	CASSTTKGAYNEQFF